This entry describes one TCR beta chain. No conserved phenylalanine or tryptophan ends this CDR3, so it is likely a read error. From the PCR reads, TCRdb called clonotypes with MiXCR, one entry per CDR3 protein. The sample consists of hundreds of thousands of distinct CDR3 sequences, around 25% of them appearing once. The sample is drawn from a study of molecular identifiers for immune sequencing clone quantification. CD8+CD4-CCR7+CD45RA+ cells were sorted as naive CD8 T cells. The CDR3 runs 12 residues. From germline, CDR1 is MNHNY and CDR2 SVGAGI (reference sequence). V lost 8 bases, J lost 4 bases, and 11 bases lay in between.

Sequenced: naive CD8+ T cells from blood, with Jurkat cell RNA spiked in. Documented subset: FACS-sorted CD8+CD4-CCR7+CD45RA+ naive T cells. This sequence joins TRBV6-6 and TRBJ2-5; the D gene is possibly TRBD2 (6 bases). The clonotype was recovered from a human donor in good health. Some libraries in this study had Jurkat cell RNA spiked in. This CDR3 reads CASSEGLETQYS. CDR3 sequence (DNA): TGTGCCAGCTCGGAGGGCCTAGAGACCCAGTACTCC.